This entry concerns a single TCR beta chain. The CDR3 loop spans 14 amino acids. The germline V gene encodes CDR1 KGHDR and CDR2 SFDVKD. With V trimmed by 4 bases and J by 8 bases, 7 bases remained unmatched. The data were produced by immunoSEQ multiplex PCR, yet TCRdb's version contains in-frame clones alone and is incomplete. Of 150,000 to 180,000 clones detected, approximately 96% appear once; the ten largest clones hold approximately 6%. This sample is part of a study of control samples from healthy donors and cancer patients. This clonotype originated in a man aged 35-49 years in good health. The chain uses TRBV24-1 and TRBJ1-5; the match to TRBD1 covers 7 bases. Sequenced: blood. The CDR3 nucleotides are TGTGCCACCAGTGACCTTGAGCAGGGGGAGCCCCAGCATTTT. Its translation: CATSDLEQGEPQHF.